This TCR beta chain was sequenced for a study of T cells in Graves' hyperthyroidism and ophthalmopathy. As for the study in general: It was at initial diagnosis, before any treatment, that peripheral blood was collected.

Aged 18 to 65, the patients had hyperthyroidism that was newly diagnosed and had lasted under 2 months. Each 10 ml fresh peripheral blood draw supplied the PBMCs. RNA transcripts provided the source from which TCR beta CDR3 regions were amplified. Carried out on the TCR CDR3, a first-round RT-PCR used the HTBI primer set. TCRdb re-analysed the multiplex PCR reads in MiXCR, keeping a single row per CDR3 protein. The repertoire consists of more than 300,000 distinct CDR3 sequences, with around 14% occurring once and the leading ten covering more than 9.5%. This clonotype came up many times. The CDR3 has 15 residues. The V gene's germline CDR1 is MDHEN and CDR2 SYDVKM. The V and J ends lost 2 bases and 6 bases respectively, with 15 bases between them.

The chain uses TRBV28 and TRBJ2-3; maybe TRBD1 (5 bases). This sequence originates from a woman in her sixties with Graves' hyperthyroidism. Sequenced: blood. The CDR3 sequence: CASSLLTRVGDTQYF. The CDR3 DNA sequence: TGTGCCAGCAGTTTACTTACCAGGGTCGGGGATACGCAGTATTTT.